This TCR beta chain was identified in a study of blood T cell repertoires in COVID-19. About the research overall: Samples representing acute and convalescent COVID-19 were sourced from the United States, Italy and Spain. Sources were T cells, B-cell-depleted T cells, or PBMCs; the material itself was cDNA or gDNA.

In its sample, this clone was seen a few times. V was clipped by 6 bases and J by 4 bases, with 27 bases between them. CDR1 and CDR2 (germline): SNHLY, FYNNEI. This CDR3 has 18 amino acids. Assay: immunoSEQ multiplex PCR; the TCRdb copy retains only in-frame clones and omits some. Of 150,000 to 200,000 clones in the sample, about nine tenths were seen once. Cohort placement rested on clinical history that participants reported themselves. Two negative PCRs, clearance, or symptom resolution characterized the recovered Cohort 3 donors. The sequence was collected from a young woman who had recovered from COVID-19. Sequencing was carried out using PBMCs or T cells enriched from blood (not recorded which). The gene calls are TRBV2 and TRBJ1-1; a possible D gene is TRBD1 (6 bases). Written as DNA, the CDR3 is TGTGCCAGCAGGAAGGCTACAGGGAATCAAAATCGGTTCACTGAAGCTTTCTTT. Translation: CASRKATGNQNRFTEAFF.